The source of this TCR beta chain is a study of control samples from healthy donors and cancer patients. The V end lost 0 bases, the J end lost 16 bases, and 12 bases lay between the germline ends. The CDR3 runs to 12 residues. From germline, CDR1 is LGHDT and CDR2 YNNKEL (reference sequence). Method: immunoSEQ multiplex PCR; TCRdb's copy keeps in-frame clones and lacks some. The repertoire has about 20,000 clones, 80% to 90% of them found once; the top ten carry approximately 32%. The TCR sequence derives from a woman between 65 and 79 years old with lung cancer. Sequenced: PBMCs. The J gene is TRBJ1-4, the V gene TRBV3-1 (or the pseudogene TRBV3-2); D is undetermined. CDR3 sequence: CASSQEGGPPFF. CDR3 bases: TGTGCCAGCAGCCAAGAGGGAGGACCTCCGTTTTTT.